This TCR beta chain was captured by sequencing in a study of blood T cell repertoires in COVID-19. About the study: T cells, B-cell-depleted T cells, or PBMCs provided the cDNA or gDNA that served as material.

Authors' data handling: Amplification from reference gene primers served as the basis for estimated nucleated cell counts. Data came from immunoSEQ multiplex PCR; TCRdb stores just in-frame clones and leaves some out. V and J calls and clone size follow that table, whereas D and trimming were derived from the DNA. The sample lists some 11,000 clones, roughly two thirds occurring once. The clonotype comes from a human donor in a cohort sampled during active COVID-19. Sequencing was done on a sample of peripheral blood.

The CDR3 loop reads CASSIGGVLYEQYF. Here the CDR3 DNA reads TGTGCCAGTAGTATAGGGGGGGTGCTTTACGAGCAGTACTTC. The V and J genes are TRBV19 and TRBJ2-7; weak D call: TRBD2 (6 bases). Trimming cost V 1 base and J 4 bases, with 11 bases left between them. Germline CDR1 is LNHDA and CDR2 is SQIVND (reference sequence). CDR3 length: 14 residues.